This section outlines one TCR beta chain sequence together with its context. Germline and junction disagree at one end, which may indicate a read error. Clones were read by immunoSEQ multiplex PCR, and TCRdb kept only the in-frame ones, dropping some. Among a few hundred thousand clones listed, roughly 84% were seen once. These data belong to a study of blood T cell repertoires in COVID-19. The CDR3 extends over 13 amino acids. Germline-derived CDR1 and CDR2 are SSHAT and FNYEAQ (reference sequence). J is TRBJ2-3 and V is TRBV7-7; no firm D call. Sequenced sample: PBMCs or T cells enriched from blood (not recorded which). The receptor's source is a woman aged 25 to 39 who had recovered from COVID-19. DNA for the CDR3: TGTGCTAGCAGCCCCCGCGGCGGCTTAACGCAGTATTTT. The encoded protein is CASSPRGGLTQYF.